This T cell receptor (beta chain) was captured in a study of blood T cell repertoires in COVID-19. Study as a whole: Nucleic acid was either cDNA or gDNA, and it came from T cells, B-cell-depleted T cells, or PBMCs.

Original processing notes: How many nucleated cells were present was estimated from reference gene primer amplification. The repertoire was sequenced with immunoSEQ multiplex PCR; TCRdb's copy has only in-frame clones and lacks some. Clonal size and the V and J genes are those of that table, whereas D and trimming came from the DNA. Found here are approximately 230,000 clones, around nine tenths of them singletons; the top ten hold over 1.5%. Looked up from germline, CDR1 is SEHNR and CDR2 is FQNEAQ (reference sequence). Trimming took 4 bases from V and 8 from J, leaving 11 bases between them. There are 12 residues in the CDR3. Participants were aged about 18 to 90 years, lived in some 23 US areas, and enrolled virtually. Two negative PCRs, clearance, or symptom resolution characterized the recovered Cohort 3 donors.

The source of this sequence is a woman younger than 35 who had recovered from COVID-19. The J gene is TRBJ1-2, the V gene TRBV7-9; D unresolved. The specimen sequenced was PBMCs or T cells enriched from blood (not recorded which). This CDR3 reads CASSSDYWGYTF. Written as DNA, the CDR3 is TGTGCCAGCAGCTCGGACTACTGGGGCTACACCTTC. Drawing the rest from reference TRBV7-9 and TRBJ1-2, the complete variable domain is DTGVSQNPRHKITKRGQNVTFRCDPISEHNRLYWYRQTLGQGPEFLTYFQNEAQLEKSRLLSDRFSAERPKGSFSTLEIQRTEQGDSAMYLCASSSDYWGYTFGSGTRLTVV.